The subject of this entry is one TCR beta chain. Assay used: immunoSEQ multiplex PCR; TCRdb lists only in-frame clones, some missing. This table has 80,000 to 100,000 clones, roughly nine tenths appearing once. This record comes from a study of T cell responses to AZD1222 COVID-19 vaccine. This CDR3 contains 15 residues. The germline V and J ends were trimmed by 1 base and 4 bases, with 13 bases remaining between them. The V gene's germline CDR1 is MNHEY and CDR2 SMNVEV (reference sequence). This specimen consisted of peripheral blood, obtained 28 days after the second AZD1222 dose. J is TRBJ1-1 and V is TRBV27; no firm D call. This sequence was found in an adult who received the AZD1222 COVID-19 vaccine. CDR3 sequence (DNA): TGTGCCAGCAGTTTATACGGGTTACTAGGCACTGAAGCTTTCTTT. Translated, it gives CASSLYGLLGTEAFF.